Listed below are T cell receptor beta chains from one sample, sequenced in a study of blood T cell repertoires in COVID-19. Produced via immunoSEQ multiplex PCR; TCRdb's table is partial and in-frame only. In the table there are more than 200,000 clones, under 85% of which are singletons. Sequenced sample: PBMCs or T cells enriched from blood (not recorded which). The receptors shown here come from a man in his fifties or sixties who had recovered from COVID-19. The CDR3 runs from the conserved cysteine through the conserved F or W. D genes are given only for firm matches. Size is stated for part of the rows, as once, few or many counts, or as a class when the clone is expanded.

>NA|TRBV4-2|17|TRBD1|TRBJ2-3
CASSQAIRGGAVDTQYF
TGTGCCAGCAGCCAAGCTATTCGAGGGGGCGCGGTAGATACGCAGTATTTT
>NA|TRBV7-2|14|TRBD1|TRBJ1-5
CASSWAGGGQPQHF
TGTGCCAGCAGCTGGGCAGGGGGCGGACAGCCCCAGCATTTT
>NA|TRBV5-1|16|TRBD1|TRBJ1-2
CASSHDPGQANYGYTF
TGCGCCAGCAGCCATGACCCGGGACAGGCAAACTATGGCTACACCTTC
>NA|TRBV30|15|TRBD1|TRBJ1-2
CAWSVGRTGADGYTF
TGTGCCTGGAGTGTAGGGCGCACAGGGGCTGATGGCTACACCTTC
>few|TRBV2|16|NA|TRBJ2-2
CASRPQGKRNTGELFF
TGTGCCAGCAGACCCCAGGGGAAGCGGAACACCGGGGAGCTGTTTTTT
>NA|TRBV5-1|12|TRBD1|TRBJ2-7
CASRQGGYEQYF
TGCGCCAGCCGACAGGGTGGCTACGAGCAGTACTTC
>once|TRBV4-3|15|TRBD1|TRBJ1-1
CASSQARQGGGEAFF
TGCGCCAGCAGCCAAGCCCGACAGGGGGGAGGTGAAGCTTTCTTT
>NA|TRBV2|15|TRBD2|TRBJ2-5
CASSATSGDEETQYF
TGTGCCAGCAGCGCCACTAGCGGGGACGAAGAGACCCAGTACTTC
>NA|TRBV7-2|14|TRBD1|TRBJ1-2
CASRPQGAVNGYTF
TGTGCCAGCAGGCCTCAGGGGGCGGTAAATGGCTACACCTTC
>NA|TRBV5-4|14|NA|TRBJ1-6
CASSTDNYNSPLHF
TGTGCCAGCAGCACGGACAATTATAATTCACCCCTCCACTTT
>NA|TRBV7-8|14|TRBD1|TRBJ1-4
CASSSRGLNEKLFF
TGTGCCAGCAGCTCCAGGGGGCTTAATGAAAAACTGTTTTTT